This T cell receptor beta chain appears in the sequencing data of a study of T cell responses to AZD1222 COVID-19 vaccine. The study, taken as a whole, reports: Donors, mostly white British, included more females; clonal diversity was possibly underestimated.

Trimming cost V 4 bases and J 6 bases, with 12 bases left between them. The length of the CDR3 is 14 residues. The germline V gene has CDR1 SNHLY and CDR2 FYNNEI. The method was immunoSEQ multiplex PCR; TCRdb's version includes in-frame clones alone and lacks a portion of them. Among fewer than 95,000 clones listed, approximately 90% were seen once. On this clone itself: Its specificity is unknown.

The specimen was peripheral blood, collected 28 days after the second AZD1222 dose. The chain employs TRBV2 and TRBJ2-2; D may be TRBD2 (6 bases). The origin of this receptor is an adult who received the AZD1222 COVID-19 vaccine. Here the CDR3 reads CASSGAGIPGELFF. The DNA of the CDR3 is TGTGCCAGCAGTGGTGCGGGGATCCCCGGGGAGCTGTTTTTT.